This TCR beta chain comes out of a study of human CD4 T cells and Enterobacteriaceae. Findings of the study overall: Broadly cross-reactive clonotypes: about 55% of the 19 ranked in the top 5%.

CDR3 size: 15 residues. Germline V gene lookup returns CDR1 MNHEY and CDR2 SVGAGI. V was pared by 6 bases and J by 0 bases, with 11 bases between. As regards this clone: What it binds is unknown.

The memory gate held CD4+ cells that were not CD45RA+CCR7+CD95- naive cells, over 98% pure. Sorting first excluded CD8+, CD14+, CD16+, CD56+, CD19+ and CD25-bright cells. Profiling relied on immunoSEQ multiplex PCR, and the TCRdb table lists in-frame clones only, not all of them. The sample holds 25,000 to 30,000 clones, approximately 81% seen once. Material for sequencing was memory CD4+ T cells from blood. This receptor was identified in a human donor in good health. The J gene is TRBJ2-2, the V gene TRBV6-5; no clear D. The CDR3 nucleotides read TGTGCCAGCAGATATCAAGCAGCGAACACCGGGGAGCTGTTTTTT. Translated: CASRYQAANTGELFF.